The 24 T cell receptor beta chains listed next were all sequenced from one sample in a study of Ad26.COV2.S vaccination and SARS-CoV-2 variants. TCRdb's copy holds only in-frame clones and misses some; the assay was immunoSEQ multiplex PCR. The sample shows 43,000 or so clones, approximately 83% of them seen only once. The source was peripheral blood, collected after recovery from COVID-19. The receptors come from a human donor who had recovered from COVID-19.

The chain uses TRBV3-1 (or the pseudogene TRBV3-2) and TRBJ2-3, with 9 positions matching TRBD2. CDR1 and CDR2 (germline): LGHDT, YNNKEL (reference sequence). This CDR3 spans 16 amino acids. V dropped 1 base and J dropped 6; count of bases not matched to a gene: 8. The CDR3 here is CASSQVNSGSDDTQYF. The CDR3 DNA reads as TGTGCCAGCAGCCAAGTAAATAGCGGGAGCGATGATACGCAGTATTTT.

The rearrangement links TRBV10-1 to TRBJ1-2, with 7 positions matching TRBD1. V lost 5 bases, J lost 4 bases, and 4 bases stayed unmatched. Germline values: CDR1 WNHNN, CDR2 SYGVQD (reference sequence). The CDR3 runs to 13 residues. CDR3 nucleotide sequence: TGCGCCAGCAGTCAGGGGGAGAGCTATGGCTACACCTTC. It is translated as CASSQGESYGYTF.

This clone was counted only a few times. The rearrangement links TRBV7-9 to TRBJ2-1; possibly TRBD2 for D (9 bases). With 5 bases removed from V and 5 bases from J, the gap between germline ends came to 16 bases. CDR1 is SEHNR, CDR2 FQNEAQ, per germline (reference sequence). The CDR3 runs to 15 residues. In DNA form, the CDR3 reads TGTGCCAGCAGCCCAGGGGGCGGGAGGGACAATGAGCAGTTCTTC. Translation: CASSPGGGRDNEQFF.

The chain uses TRBV12-3 or TRBV12-4 and TRBJ1-2, with 8 positions matching TRBD1. CDR3 length: 13 residues. The junction had 6 bases not matched to a gene; V was cut back by 4 bases and J by 8 bases. In nucleotides, the CDR3 is TGTGCCAGCAGTTCCCAGGACAGGGCCGGCTACACCTTC. Translated: CASSSQDRAGYTF.

V and J are TRBV6-5 and TRBJ1-1, with 9 positions matching TRBD1. Germline-derived CDR1 and CDR2 are MNHEY and SVGAGI. After removal of 4 bases from V and 11 bases from J, the junction contained 17 bases not matched to a gene. CDR3 size: 16 residues. CDR3 in DNA: TGTGCCAGCAGTTCTCCGACAGGGGGTCTTTCCTCGGCCGCTTTCTTT. This gives the protein CASSSPTGGLSSAAFF.

The chain carries TRBV19 and TRBJ2-1; 9 nucleotides match TRBD2. CDR3 length: 18 residues. Per germline, CDR1 LNHDA and CDR2 SQIVND (reference sequence). V lost 9 bases and J lost 1; bases outside the gene matches: 16. The CDR3 coding sequence is TGTGCCAGCTCAGGCGGCGGGGGGGCCCTGCTTTCCTACAATGAGCAGTTCTTC. Encoded protein: CASSGGGGALLSYNEQFF.

J is TRBJ2-1 and V is TRBV25-1; 13 nucleotides align to TRBD2. This CDR3 is built from 14 residues. V shed 6 bases and J 7 bases; nucleotides not matched to a gene: 3. Looked up from germline, CDR1 is MGHDK and CDR2 is SYGVNS. The CDR3 DNA sequence: TGTGCCAGCAGGACTAGCGGGAGGTGGAATGAGCAGTTCTTC. Translation gives CASRTSGRWNEQFF.

The rearrangement uses TRBV19 and TRBJ2-7; D gene ambiguous. The CDR3 has 8 residues. Germline CDR1 LNHDA, CDR2 SQIVND (reference sequence). V shed 5 bases and J shed 12 bases, with 5 bases lying between them. The CDR3: CASSSLYV. Here the CDR3 DNA reads TGTGCCAGTAGTTCTCTGTACGTC.

J is TRBJ2-3 and V is TRBV14; tentatively, D is TRBD1 (6 bases). The CDR3 runs 13 residues. The germline V and J ends were trimmed by 7 bases and 10 bases, with 18 bases remaining between them. CDR1 is SGHDN, CDR2 FVKESK, per germline. CDR3 coding DNA: TGTGCCAGCAACAAAATTAAGGGGGTTGCGCAGTATTTT. This gives the protein CASNKIKGVAQYF.

Here the CDR3 DNA reads TGCAGCGTTGAAGAGGACGAGGGGGTGGGGAATGGCTACACCTTC. Residues: CSVEEDEGVGNGYTF. The chain recombines TRBV29-1 with TRBJ1-2, with a possible D match to TRBD1 (6 bases). The CDR3 has 15 amino acids. V lost 0 bases, J lost 6 bases, and 17 bases lay in between. Germline V gene lookup returns CDR1 SQVTM and CDR2 ANQGSEA. Combining the CDR3 with reference TRBV29-1 and TRBJ1-2 gives the whole variable domain SAVISQKPSRDICQRGTSLTIQCQVDSQVTMMFWYRQQPGQSLTLIATANQGSEATYESGFVIDKFPISRPNLTFSTLTVSNMSPEDSSIYLCSVEEDEGVGNGYTFGSGTRLTVV.

CDR3 sequence reads: CSVVSAAGGAQYF. For the CDR3, the DNA is TGCAGCGTTGTCAGTGCGGCAGGGGGCGCGCAGTACTTC. J is TRBJ2-7 and V is TRBV29-1; 8 nucleotides match TRBD1. Unmatched junction bases numbered 11, after V lost 4 bases and J lost 9 bases. Germline V gene data show CDR1 as SQVTM and CDR2 as ANQGSEA. The CDR3 covers 13 residues.

The rearrangement links TRBV24-1 to TRBJ1-5; D may be TRBD1 (5 bases). The length of the CDR3 is 15 residues. Trimming left V 4 bases short and J 3 bases short, with 12 bases between. The V gene's germline CDR1 is KGHDR and CDR2 SFDVKD. As DNA, the CDR3 is TGTGCCACCAGTGAGAAGGGGTCTTACAATCAGCCCCAGCATTTT. This sequence encodes CATSEKGSYNQPQHF.

The rearrangement links TRBV2 to TRBJ1-1; D uncertain. Germline V gene data show CDR1 as SNHLY and CDR2 as FYNNEI. The V end was cut by 9 bases, the J end by 0 bases, with 14 bases between. This CDR3 region has 14 residues. The CDR3 sequence is CASIAVVLNTEAFF. The CDR3 DNA reads as TGTGCCAGTATTGCGGTGGTTCTGAACACTGAAGCTTTCTTT.

V gene TRBV5-1 combines with J gene TRBJ2-2; the match to TRBD1 covers 8 bases. CDR1 and CDR2 (germline): SGHRS, YFSETQ. The CDR3 runs 14 residues. J was trimmed by 7 bases and V by 0 bases; bases with no gene match: 2. In DNA, the CDR3 is TGCGCCAGCAGCTTGGGACAGGGGCTCGGGGAGCTGTTTTTT. Protein sequence: CASSLGQGLGELFF.

The chain employs TRBV7-9 and TRBJ2-5; D is uncertain. CDR1 and CDR2 (germline): SEHNR, FQNEAQ (reference sequence). The V end was cut by 1 base, the J end by 7 bases, with 10 bases between. CDR3 length equals 13 residues. The CDR3 region has the DNA TGTGCCAGCAGCTTAGATCCCCTGAGGACCCAGTACTTC. This codes for CASSLDPLRTQYF.

This chain uses TRBV4-1 with TRBJ1-2; D not resolved. The CDR3 runs 15 residues. V gave up 1 base and J gave up 4 bases, with 13 bases separating them. From germline, CDR1 is MGHRA and CDR2 YSYEKL. CDR3 sequence reads: CASSQGNVGSYGYTF. The CDR3 nucleotides are TGCGCCAGCAGCCAAGGTAATGTCGGATCCTATGGCTACACCTTC.

The J gene is TRBJ2-4, the V gene TRBV6-5; a weak D match, TRBD2 (5 bases). Trimming removed 6 bases at V and 6 bases at J, with 9 bases between. Germline lookup yields CDR1 MNHEY and CDR2 SVGAGI. The CDR3 length is 12 residues. The CDR3: CASSRAGNIQYF. CDR3 nucleotides: TGTGCCAGCAGCCGGGCGGGAAACATTCAGTACTTC.

The chain is built from TRBV10-2 and TRBJ2-7; D is unclear. V lost 4 bases and J 0 bases, leaving 4 bases between the germline ends. The CDR3 totals 12 residues. From germline, CDR1 is WSHSY and CDR2 SAAADI. CDR3 DNA sequence: TGCGCCAGCAGTGGAGCCTCCTACGAGCAGTACTTC. Its translation: CASSGASYEQYF.

The chain links TRBV30 to TRBJ1-6; no definite D call. V lost 1 base and J lost 8, with 6 bases in between. CDR1 is GTSNPN and CDR2 is SVGIG in the germline V gene (reference sequence). This CDR3 comprises 12 residues. The CDR3 region is CAWSERHSPLHF. The CDR3 bases are TGTGCCTGGAGTGAACGGCATTCACCCCTCCACTTT.

This chain links TRBV10-3 with TRBJ1-2; no clear D. The germline gives CDR1 ENHRY, CDR2 SYGVKD. The CDR3 covers 13 residues. Trimming shortened V by 7 bases and J by 4 bases, and 13 bases separated the two germline ends. CDR3 in amino acids: CAITEERTYGYTF. The CDR3 DNA sequence: TGTGCCATCACCGAAGAACGGACCTATGGCTACACCTTC.

This sequence joins TRBV4-1 and TRBJ2-1; D is undetermined. The CDR3 runs 13 residues. V was cut by 1 base and J by 8 bases, with 9 bases left in between. The germline CDR1 and CDR2 sequences are MGHRA and YSYEKL. In nucleotides, the CDR3 is TGCGCCAGCAGCCAAGTTGGCCCTCATGAGCAGTTCTTC. It specifies CASSQVGPHEQFF.

This sequence joins TRBV6-1 and TRBJ2-7, with D unresolved. Trimming left V 2 bases short and J 4 bases short, with 12 bases between. Looked up from germline, CDR1 is MNHNS and CDR2 is SASEGT. The CDR3 has 14 amino acids. The CDR3: CASSEISSAYEQYF. The CDR3 coding sequence is TGTGCCAGCAGTGAAATCTCGTCGGCTTACGAGCAGTACTTC.

The J gene is TRBJ2-2, the V gene TRBV7-7, with 7 bases matching TRBD1. This CDR3 contains 17 residues. CDR1 and CDR2 (germline): SSHAT, FNYEAQ (reference sequence). V shed 1 base, J shed 6 bases, and the junction held 11 bases outside the gene matches. CDR3 sequence: CASSLENPGQRPGELFF. The DNA of the CDR3 is TGTGCCAGCAGCTTAGAAAATCCGGGACAGAGGCCCGGGGAGCTGTTTTTT.

The V call is TRBV12-3 or TRBV12-4, the J call TRBJ2-7; D unresolved. CDR3 length equals 12 residues. Trimming removed 5 bases at V and 3 bases at J, with 8 bases between. The CDR3 bases are TGTGCCAGCAGTCCAGCCCACTACGAGCAGTACTTC. Translation: CASSPAHYEQYF.